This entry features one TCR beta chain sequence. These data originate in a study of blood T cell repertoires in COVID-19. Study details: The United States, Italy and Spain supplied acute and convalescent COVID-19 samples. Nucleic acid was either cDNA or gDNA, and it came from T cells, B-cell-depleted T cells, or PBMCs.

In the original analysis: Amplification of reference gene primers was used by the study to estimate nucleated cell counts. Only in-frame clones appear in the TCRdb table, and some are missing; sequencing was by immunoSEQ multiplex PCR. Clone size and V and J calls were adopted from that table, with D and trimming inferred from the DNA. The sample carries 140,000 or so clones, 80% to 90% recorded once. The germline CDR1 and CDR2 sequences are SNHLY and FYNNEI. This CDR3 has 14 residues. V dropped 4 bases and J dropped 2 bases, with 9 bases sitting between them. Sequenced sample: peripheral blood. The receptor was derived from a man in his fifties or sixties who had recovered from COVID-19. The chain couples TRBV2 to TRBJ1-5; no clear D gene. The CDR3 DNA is TGTGCCAGCAGTGGGTTAACTGGCAATCAGCCCCAGCATTTT. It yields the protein CASSGLTGNQPQHF. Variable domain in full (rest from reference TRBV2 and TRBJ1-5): EPEVTQTPSHQVTQMGQEVILRCVPISNHLYFYWYRQILGQKVEFLVSFYNNEISEKSEIFDDQFSVERPDGSNFTLKIRSTKLEDSAMYFCASSGLTGNQPQHFGDGTRLSIL.